This T cell receptor beta chain was documented in a study of identifying expanded T cells in peripheral blood. The method was immunoSEQ multiplex PCR; TCRdb's version includes in-frame clones alone and lacks a portion of them. The sample lists 75,000 to 100,000 clones, roughly 90% occurring once. Findings of the study overall: Technical replicates showed about 1.1 changed clones; approximately 2 weeks about 16; four weeks 19. Across healthy donors, higher total template counts meant significantly greater approximately two-week count variance.

Collection occurred without any documented infections or immune events in donors. CDR3 length: 14 amino acids. J was trimmed by 7 bases and V by 5 bases; bases with no gene match: 8. Germline V gene data show CDR1 as SQVTM and CDR2 as ANQGSEA. To note about this clone: The antigen remains unidentified.

V gene TRBV29-1 combines with J gene TRBJ2-1, with TRBD2 identical over 10 bases. This TCR was sampled from a person aged 18-69 years in good health. What was sequenced was blood. DNA of the CDR3: TGCAGCGTTCTTAGCGGGAGGTCTTGGAATGAGCAGTTCTTC. Translated, it gives CSVLSGRSWNEQFF.